Shown below are 28 T cell receptor beta chains from a single sample sequenced in a study of breast tumors, draining lymph nodes, adjacent tissues. TCRdb redid the calling of the multiplex PCR reads with MiXCR, one entry per CDR3 protein. The sample has roughly 110,000 distinct CDR3 sequences, less than 40% seen once. Axillary draining lymph nodes of breast cancer patients supplied the node samples. The sequenced sample consisted of axillary lymph node tissue. The receptors derive from a female donor with breast cancer. Some clones in this sample may be carry-over from other donors' samples.

This chain links TRBV20-1 with TRBJ2-5; D call uncertain. Per the germline V gene, CDR1 is DFQATT and CDR2 is SNEGSKA (reference sequence). V was pared by 3 bases and J by 4 bases, with 3 bases between. This CDR3 contains 10 residues. DNA of the CDR3: TGCAGTGCTAGGATAGAGACCCAGTACTTC. Its translation: CSARIETQYF.

The gene calls are TRBV7-9 and TRBJ2-7; 7 nucleotides match TRBD2. The germline gives CDR1 SEHNR, CDR2 FQNEAQ (reference sequence). This CDR3 is built from 16 residues. V trimming: 5 bases; J trimming: 3 bases; junction bases outside the gene matches: 13. CDR3 coding DNA: TGTGCCAGCAGCCCCCGGGGAGGATTAGCGGGCTACGAGCAGTACTTC. It codes for CASSPRGGLAGYEQYF.

CDR3 in DNA: TGTGCCAGCAGCTTAATCTTTAATAGCAATCAGCCCCAGCATTTT. This translates into CASSLIFNSNQPQHF. This chain links TRBV7-2 with TRBJ1-5; D call uncertain. The CDR3 sequence is 15 residues long. Deletions cut 2 bases from V and 0 bases from J, with 8 bases between. Germline CDR1 SGHTA, CDR2 FQGNSA.

As concerns this clonotype: An end of the junction differs from the germline gene, which may be a read error. V is TRBV11-2 and J is TRBJ2-5; possibly TRBD1 for D (6 bases). The CDR3 totals 16 residues. Germline CDR1 SGHAT, CDR2 FQNNGV. The CDR3 region has the DNA TGTGCCAGCAACTTAGAATGGACAGCGTTGGTAGAGACCCAGTACTTC. Translated: CASNLEWTALVETQYF.

This clonotype was seen a handful of times. This may be a read error: a much more frequent sequence differs by one nucleotide. The chain combines TRBV5-6 with TRBJ2-7; D uncertain. V lost 2 bases, J lost 2 bases, and 11 bases lay in between. This CDR3 region has 14 residues. CDR1 and CDR2 from the germline V gene are SGHDT and YYEEEE. CDR3 sequence reads: CASSFSPAAYEQYF. The CDR3 DNA follows: TGTGCCAGCAGCTTCTCGCCAGCCGCCTACGAGCAGTACTTC.

For this clonotype: The junction does not match germline at one end; this may be a read error. This rearrangement joins TRBV2 to TRBJ2-5, with unresolved D. CDR1 is SNHLY and CDR2 is FYNNEI in the germline V gene. The CDR3 consists of 13 residues. In nucleotides, the CDR3 is TGCGCCACCAGTGATCCGCCAGAAGAGACTCGGTACTTC. Protein: CATSDPPEETRYF. Variable domain in full (rest from reference TRBV2 and TRBJ2-5): EPEVTQTPSHQVTQMGQEVILRCVPISNHLYFYWYRQILGQKVEFLVSFYNNEISEKSEIFDDQFSVERPDGSNFTLKIRSTKLEDSAMYFCATSDPPEETRYFGPGTRLLVL.

This clonotype was picked up many times. V gene TRBV5-1 combines with J gene TRBJ2-2; D gene unclear. Trimming removed 0 bases at V and 4 bases at J, with 4 bases between. CDR1 SGHRS and CDR2 YFSETQ come from the germline V gene. The CDR3 has 13 residues. The chain's CDR3 is CASSLDLTGELFF. Here the CDR3 DNA reads TGCGCCAGCAGCTTGGATCTCACCGGGGAGCTGTTTTTT.

The V call is TRBV24-1, the J call TRBJ1-2, with D unresolved. Germline values: CDR1 KGHDR, CDR2 SFDVKD. This CDR3 has 11 residues. The CDR3, as DNA: TGTGCTCCCGACTTAAACTATGGCTACACCTTC. It specifies CAPDLNYGYTF.

The genes are TRBV7-2 and TRBJ2-1, with D perhaps assigned TRBD1 or TRBD2 (5 bases each). From germline, CDR1 is SGHTA and CDR2 FQGNSA. The CDR3 contains 15 residues. Trimming shortened V by 3 bases and J by 0 bases, and 9 bases separated the two germline ends. The CDR3 protein is CASSLGRPSYNEQFF. The CDR3 DNA is TGTGCCAGCAGCTTGGGACGTCCCTCCTACAATGAGCAGTTCTTC.

This clonotype was counted ten times or more. The chain carries TRBV27 and TRBJ2-7, with 8 bases matching TRBD1. The CDR3 has 14 amino acids. V dropped 2 bases and J dropped 4; count of bases not matched to a gene: 4. CDR1 and CDR2 (germline): MNHEY, SMNVEV (reference sequence). The CDR3 sequence: CASSLQGANYEQYF. CDR3 nucleotide sequence: TGTGCCAGCAGTTTACAGGGGGCGAATTACGAGCAGTACTTC.

The CDR3 loop reads CASSLGTRKDYGYTF. The CDR3 bases are TGTGCCAGCAGTTTGGGGACCCGGAAGGACTATGGCTACACCTTC. The gene calls are TRBV12-3 or TRBV12-4 and TRBJ1-2; the D gene is possibly TRBD1 (5 bases). Trimming pared 3 bases from V and 3 bases from J, leaving 14 bases between. The CDR3 is 15 residues long.

As to this clonotype: The junction does not match germline at one end; this may be a read error. This rearrangement joins TRBV5-1 to TRBJ1-6, with TRBD1 as a possible D gene (5 bases). The CDR3 contains 14 residues. From germline, CDR1 is SGHRS and CDR2 YFSETQ. CDR3 region: CASSLGHSNSPLHF. CDR3 DNA sequence: TGCGCCAGCAGCCTGGGGCACAGTAATTCCCCCCTCCACTTT. The variable domain in full, completed from reference TRBV5-1 and TRBJ1-6, reads KAGVTQTPRYLIKTRGQQVTLSCSPISGHRSVSWYQQTPGQGLQFLFEYFSETQRNKGNFPGRFSGRQFSNSRSEMNVSTLELGDSALYLCASSLGHSNSPLHFGNGTRLTVT.

In this sample, this clonotype turned up many times. A single base separates this from a much larger clone, so it may be a read error. The genes are TRBV20-1 and TRBJ2-7; D is perhaps TRBD1 (6 bases). CDR1 is DFQATT, CDR2 SNEGSKA, per germline (reference sequence). The CDR3 extends over 13 amino acids. The CDR3: CSANIRGPYAQYF. The CDR3 nucleotides read TGCAGCGCTAATATCAGGGGACCCTACGCGCAGTACTTC.

This clonotype has a count of ten or more. The chain recombines TRBV2 with TRBJ2-6; D is undetermined. V was clipped by 8 bases and J by 2 bases, with 10 bases between them. Germline CDR1 and CDR2: SNHLY and FYNNEI. CDR3 size: 14 residues. Here the CDR3 reads CASVDGPGANVLTF. CDR3 nucleotides: TGTGCCAGCGTAGATGGGCCTGGGGCCAACGTCCTGACTTTC.

This clonotype was recorded many times. The V and J genes are TRBV20-1 and TRBJ2-5; 8 bases are a match to TRBD1. CDR1 and CDR2 (germline): DFQATT, SNEGSKA (reference sequence). The CDR3 runs to 15 residues. V lost 1 base to trimming and J lost 1 base; unmatched junction nucleotides: 5. For the CDR3, the DNA is TGCAGTGCTAGAGGGACAGGGACTCCCCAAGAGACCCAGTACTTC. It codes for CSARGTGTPQETQYF.

This clonotype was seen repeatedly, ten times or more. The chain is built from TRBV28 and TRBJ2-7; perhaps TRBD2 as D (9 bases). Germline V gene lookup returns CDR1 MDHEN and CDR2 SYDVKM. V was pared by 5 bases and J by 7 bases, with 24 bases between. CDR3 length: 16 amino acids. DNA for the CDR3: TGTGCCAGCAGTCTCGGACAGGGACTAGCCGTCGGGGAGCAGTACTTC. This gives the protein CASSLGQGLAVGEQYF.

V gene TRBV30 combines with J gene TRBJ1-1; the D is unclear. Trimming stripped 0 bases from V and 1 base from J, with 6 bases between. The CDR3 length is 13 residues. The germline V gene encodes CDR1 GTSNPN and CDR2 SVGIG (reference sequence). The CDR3 DNA reads as TGTGCCTGGAGTGTAACAGAGAACACTGAAGCTTTCTTT. Residues: CAWSVTENTEAFF.

The rearrangement joins TRBV27 to TRBJ1-5; D is perhaps TRBD1 (6 bases). The ends were cut back, 9 bases at V and 7 bases at J, with 16 bases in the middle. This CDR3 contains 13 residues. Looked up from germline, CDR1 is MNHEY and CDR2 is SMNVEV (reference sequence). CDR3 nucleotides: TGTGCCAGTGGCTGGGGAAGGGGGCAGCCCCAGCATTTT. It specifies CASGWGRGQPQHF.

There are a few counts of this clonotype. A read error is possible here, since a much larger clone lies one base away. The chain carries TRBV5-8 and TRBJ2-3, with D possibly matching TRBD1 (5 bases). CDR1 and CDR2 from the germline V gene are SGHTS and YDEGEE. The CDR3 has 14 amino acids. V shed 0 bases and J shed 7 bases, with 12 bases lying between them. DNA of the CDR3: TGTGCCAGCAGCTTGGCCCGAGCAGGGAATACGCAGTATTTT. Translating it yields CASSLARAGNTQYF.

Many counts were recorded for this clonotype. The chain uses TRBV5-5 and TRBJ2-5, with 7 bases aligning to TRBD1. This CDR3 is built from 15 residues. Germline trimming cut 3 bases from V and 2 bases from J; bases unmatched to any gene: 7. CDR1 and CDR2 (germline): SGHKS, YYEKEE (reference sequence). CDR3 nucleotides: TGTGCCAGCAGCTCAAGGGACAGCCTTCAAGAGACCCAGTACTTC. Its translation is CASSSRDSLQETQYF.

This clonotype has more than one count but fewer than ten. The chain recombines TRBV27 with TRBJ2-3; 11 positions match TRBD2. The CDR3 totals 15 residues. Germline trimming cut 2 bases from V and 5 bases from J; bases unmatched to any gene: 3. The germline CDR1 and CDR2 sequences are MNHEY and SMNVEV (reference sequence). CDR3 in amino acids: CASSLRLAGGDTQYF. CDR3 coding DNA: TGTGCCAGCAGTTTAAGGCTAGCGGGAGGAGATACGCAGTATTTT.

The chain uses TRBV20-1 and TRBJ2-3; TRBD2 might be the D (5 bases). The V gene's germline CDR1 is DFQATT and CDR2 SNEGSKA (reference sequence). The CDR3 sequence is 16 residues long. V was clipped by 1 base and J by 5 bases, with 19 bases between them. The CDR3 region is CSARAFVARAEDTQYF. Here the CDR3 DNA reads TGCAGTGCTAGAGCCTTCGTGGCGAGGGCGGAAGATACGCAGTATTTT.

As regards this clonotype: The DNA is left out, because the CDR3 cannot be placed on it with certainty; the CDR3 is given as TCRdb lists it. The chain's CDR3 is CASSFYICSAKPGQRRVDYEQYF. The rearrangement links TRBV5-5 to TRBJ2-7; TRBD2 reflects the table's D call only, with no check against the DNA. The germline V gene has CDR1 SGHKS and CDR2 YYEKEE (reference sequence). With termini counted, the CDR3 has 23 amino acids.

This clonotype was seen repeatedly, ten times or more. The chain is built from TRBV12-3 or TRBV12-4 and TRBJ1-5, with 8 bases identical to TRBD1. V lost 5 bases to trimming and J lost 5 bases; unmatched junction nucleotides: 2. The CDR3 runs 13 residues. This chain's CDR3 is CASSAGGYQPQHF. The CDR3 DNA is TGTGCCAGCAGTGCAGGGGGCTATCAGCCCCAGCATTTT.

This clonotype has a count of ten or more. The rearrangement joins TRBV7-9 to TRBJ1-2; 7 nucleotides match TRBD1. This CDR3 comprises 15 residues. The V gene's germline CDR1 is SEHNR and CDR2 FQNEAQ (reference sequence). Unmatched junction bases numbered 12, after V lost 5 bases and J lost 6 bases. CDR3 in DNA: TGTGCCAGCAGCACCAGTATGACAGGGCCTAATGGCTACACCTTC. Translated, it gives CASSTSMTGPNGYTF. The full variable domain, rest sourced from reference TRBV7-9 and TRBJ1-2, is DTGVSQNPRHKITKRGQNVTFRCDPISEHNRLYWYRQTLGQGPEFLTYFQNEAQLEKSRLLSDRFSAERPKGSFSTLEIQRTEQGDSAMYLCASSTSMTGPNGYTFGSGTRLTVV.

This clonotype appeared many times. J is TRBJ1-2 and V is TRBV15, with D possibly being TRBD1 (6 bases). This CDR3 contains 15 residues. V gave up 3 bases and J gave up 1 base, with 12 bases separating them. Per the germline V gene, CDR1 is LNHNV and CDR2 is YYDKDF (reference sequence). The CDR3 bases are TGTGCCACCAGCAGGGGCGACAGGAGTAACTATGGCTACACCTTC. The encoded protein is CATSRGDRSNYGYTF. The variable domain in full, with the rest retrieved from reference TRBV15 and TRBJ1-2, is DAMVIQNPRYQVTQFGKPVTLSCSQTLNHNVMYWYQQKSSQAPKLLFHYYDKDFNNEADTPDNFQSRRPNTSFCFLDIRSPGLGDTAMYLCATSRGDRSNYGYTFGSGTRLTVV.

With respect to this clonotype: A clone one base away is much larger, so this may be a read error. The rearrangement joins TRBV20-1 to TRBJ2-1; D is unclear. CDR1 and CDR2 from the germline V gene are DFQATT and SNEGSKA (reference sequence). This CDR3 contains 11 residues. The CDR3 loop is CSAHGYDEQSF. The CDR3 DNA sequence: TGCAGTGCTCATGGATACGATGAGCAGTCCTTC.

This clonotype was seen repeatedly, ten times or more. V and J are TRBV10-1 and TRBJ2-5; D perhaps matches TRBD2 (5 bases). The CDR3 is made up of 15 amino acids. Between the trimmed V and J ends, which lost 0 bases and 5 bases, there was a span of 13 bases. CDR1 and CDR2 (germline): WNHNN, SYGVQD (reference sequence). CDR3 coding DNA: TGCGCCAGCAGTGAGTCTTCCGAGGGTTCGGAGACCCAGTACTTC. Its protein product is CASSESSEGSETQYF.